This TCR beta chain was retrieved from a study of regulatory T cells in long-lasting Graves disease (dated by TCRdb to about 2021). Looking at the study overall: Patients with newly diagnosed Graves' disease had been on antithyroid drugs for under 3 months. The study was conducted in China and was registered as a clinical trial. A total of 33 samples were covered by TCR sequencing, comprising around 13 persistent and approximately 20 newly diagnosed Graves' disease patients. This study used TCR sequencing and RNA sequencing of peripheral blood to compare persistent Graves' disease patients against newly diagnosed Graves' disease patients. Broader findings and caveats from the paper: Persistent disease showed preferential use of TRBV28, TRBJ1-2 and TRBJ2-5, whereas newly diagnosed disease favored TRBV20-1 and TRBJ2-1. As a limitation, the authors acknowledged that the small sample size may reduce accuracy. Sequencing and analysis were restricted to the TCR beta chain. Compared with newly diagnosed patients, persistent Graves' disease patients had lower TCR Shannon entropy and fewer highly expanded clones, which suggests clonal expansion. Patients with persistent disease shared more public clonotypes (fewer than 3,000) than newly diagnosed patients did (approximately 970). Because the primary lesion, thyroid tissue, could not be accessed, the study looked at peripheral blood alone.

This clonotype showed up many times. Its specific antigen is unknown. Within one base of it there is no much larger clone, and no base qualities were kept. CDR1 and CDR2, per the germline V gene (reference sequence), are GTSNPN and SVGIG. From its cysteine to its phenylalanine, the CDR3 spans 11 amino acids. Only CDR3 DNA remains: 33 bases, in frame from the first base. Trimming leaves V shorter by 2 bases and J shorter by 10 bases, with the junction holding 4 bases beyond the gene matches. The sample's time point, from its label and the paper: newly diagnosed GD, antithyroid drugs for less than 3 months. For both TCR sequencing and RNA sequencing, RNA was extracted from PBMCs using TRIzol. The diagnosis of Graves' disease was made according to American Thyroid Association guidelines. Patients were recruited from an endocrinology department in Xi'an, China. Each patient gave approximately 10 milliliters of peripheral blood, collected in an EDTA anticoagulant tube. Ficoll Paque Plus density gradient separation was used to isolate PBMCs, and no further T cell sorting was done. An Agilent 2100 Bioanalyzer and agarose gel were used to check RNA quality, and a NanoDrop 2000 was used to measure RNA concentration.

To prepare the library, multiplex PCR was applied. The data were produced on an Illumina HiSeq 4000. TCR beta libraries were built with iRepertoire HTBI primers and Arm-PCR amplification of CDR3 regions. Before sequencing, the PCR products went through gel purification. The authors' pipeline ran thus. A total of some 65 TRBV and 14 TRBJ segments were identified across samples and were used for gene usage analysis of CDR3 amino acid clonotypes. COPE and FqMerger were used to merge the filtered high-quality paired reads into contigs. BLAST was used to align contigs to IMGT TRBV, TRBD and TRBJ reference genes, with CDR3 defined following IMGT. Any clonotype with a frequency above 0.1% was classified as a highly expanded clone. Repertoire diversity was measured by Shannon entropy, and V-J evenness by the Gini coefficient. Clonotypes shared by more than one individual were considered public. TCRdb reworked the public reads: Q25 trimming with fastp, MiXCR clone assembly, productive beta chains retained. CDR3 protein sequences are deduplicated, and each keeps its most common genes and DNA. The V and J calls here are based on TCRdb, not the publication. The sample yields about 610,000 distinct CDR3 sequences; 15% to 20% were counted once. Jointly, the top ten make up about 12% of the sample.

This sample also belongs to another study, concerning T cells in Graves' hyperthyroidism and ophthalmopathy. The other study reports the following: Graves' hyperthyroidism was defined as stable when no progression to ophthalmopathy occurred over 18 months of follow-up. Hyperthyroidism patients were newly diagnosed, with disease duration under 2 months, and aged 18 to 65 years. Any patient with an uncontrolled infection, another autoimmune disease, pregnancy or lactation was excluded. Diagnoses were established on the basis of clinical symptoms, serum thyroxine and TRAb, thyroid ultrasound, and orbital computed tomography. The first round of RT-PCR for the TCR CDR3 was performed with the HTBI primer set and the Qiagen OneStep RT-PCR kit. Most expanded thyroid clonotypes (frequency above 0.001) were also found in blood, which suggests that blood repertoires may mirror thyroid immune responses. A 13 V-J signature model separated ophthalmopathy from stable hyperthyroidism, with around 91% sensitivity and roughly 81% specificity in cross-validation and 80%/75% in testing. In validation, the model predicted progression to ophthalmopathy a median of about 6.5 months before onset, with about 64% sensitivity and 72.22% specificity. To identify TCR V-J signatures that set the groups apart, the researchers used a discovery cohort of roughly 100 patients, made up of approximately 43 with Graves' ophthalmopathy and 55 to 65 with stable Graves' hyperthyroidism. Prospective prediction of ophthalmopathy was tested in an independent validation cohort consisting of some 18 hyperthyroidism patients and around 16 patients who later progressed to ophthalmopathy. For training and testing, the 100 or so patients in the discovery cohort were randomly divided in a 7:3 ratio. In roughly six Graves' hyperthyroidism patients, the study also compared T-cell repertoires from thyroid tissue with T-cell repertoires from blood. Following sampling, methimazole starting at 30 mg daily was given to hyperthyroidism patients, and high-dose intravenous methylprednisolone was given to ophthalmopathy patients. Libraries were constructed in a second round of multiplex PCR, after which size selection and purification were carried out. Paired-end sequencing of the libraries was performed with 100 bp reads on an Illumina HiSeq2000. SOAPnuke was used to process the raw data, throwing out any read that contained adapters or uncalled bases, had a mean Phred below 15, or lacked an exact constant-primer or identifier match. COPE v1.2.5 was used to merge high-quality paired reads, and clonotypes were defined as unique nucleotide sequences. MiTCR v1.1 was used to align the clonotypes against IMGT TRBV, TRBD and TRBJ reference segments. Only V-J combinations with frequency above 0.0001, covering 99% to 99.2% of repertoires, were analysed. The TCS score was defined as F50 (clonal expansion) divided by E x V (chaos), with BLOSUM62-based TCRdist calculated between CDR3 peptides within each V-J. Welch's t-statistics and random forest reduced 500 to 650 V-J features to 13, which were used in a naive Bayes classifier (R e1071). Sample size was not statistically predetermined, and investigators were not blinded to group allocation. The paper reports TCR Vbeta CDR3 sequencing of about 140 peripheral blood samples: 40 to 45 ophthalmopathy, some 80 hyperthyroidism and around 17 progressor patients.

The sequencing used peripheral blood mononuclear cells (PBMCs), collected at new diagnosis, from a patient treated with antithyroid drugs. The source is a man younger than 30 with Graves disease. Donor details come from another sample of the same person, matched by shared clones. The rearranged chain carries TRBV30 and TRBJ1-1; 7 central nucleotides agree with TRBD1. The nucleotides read TGTGCCTGGAGTTCGACAGGGCCAGCTTTCTTT. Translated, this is CAWSSTGPAFF. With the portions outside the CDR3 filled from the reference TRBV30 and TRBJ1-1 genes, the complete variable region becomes SQTIHQWPATLVQPVGSPLSLECTVEGTSNPNLYWYRQAAGRGLQLLFYSVGIGQISSEVPQNLSASRPQDRQFILSSKKLLLSDSGFYLCAWSSTGPAFFGQGTRLTVV.